A selection of T cell receptor beta chains follows, all from one sample in a study of blood T cell repertoires in COVID-19. TCRdb keeps only in-frame clones here, not all; method: immunoSEQ multiplex PCR. The sample gives 100,000 to 140,000 clones, approximately 81% of which show up once; 4.2% is in the top ten. The sample consisted of peripheral blood. These receptors originate from a human donor in a cohort sampled during active COVID-19. CDR3s include the opening cysteine and the closing phenylalanine or tryptophan. Fields, in order: V gene, D gene, clone size, J gene, CDR3 protein, CDR3 DNA. The D gene is left open where the match is weak. Size is stated for part of the rows, as once, few or many counts, or as a class when the clone is expanded.

TRBV19,NA,once,TRBJ2-2,CASSQTGPGELFF,TGTGCCAGTAGTCAAACGGGTCCCGGGGAGCTGTTTTTT
TRBV14,NA,NA,TRBJ1-2,CASSRLQGRYGYTF,TGTGCCAGCAGCCGCCTACAGGGAAGGTATGGCTACACCTTC
TRBV7-3,NA,NA,TRBJ2-1,CASSLAIAHEQFF,TGTGCCAGCAGCTTAGCGATTGCCCATGAGCAGTTCTTC
TRBV4-3,TRBD2,NA,TRBJ2-3,CASSQRIAGSSTDTQYF,TGCGCCAGCAGCCAAAGGATAGCGGGATCTAGCACAGATACGCAGTATTTT
TRBV5-1,NA,NA,TRBJ2-3,CASSLGRQGADTQYF,TGCGCCAGCAGCTTGGGGCGACAAGGCGCAGATACGCAGTATTTT
TRBV24-1,TRBD1,NA,TRBJ2-1,CATSDPSTGPRYNEQFF,TGTGCCACCAGTGATCCTTCGACAGGGCCGCGTTACAATGAGCAGTTCTTC
TRBV25-1,NA,NA,TRBJ2-7,CASSDDFYEQYF,TGTGCCAGCAGTGACGACTTTTACGAGCAGTACTTC
TRBV6-5,NA,NA,TRBJ1-4,CATKRGIANEKLFF,TGTGCCACCAAAAGGGGGATAGCTAATGAAAAACTGTTTTTT
TRBV18,TRBD2,NA,TRBJ2-5,CASSPREGQQETQYF,TGTGCCAGCTCACCGCGGGAGGGCCAACAAGAGACCCAGTACTTC
TRBV19,NA,NA,TRBJ2-5,CASSIGAGAQETQYF,TGTGCCAGTAGTATTGGCGCGGGGGCTCAGGAGACCCAGTACTTC
TRBV7-6,NA,NA,TRBJ2-5,CASSPSTGPLETQYF,TGTGCCAGCAGCCCCAGTACAGGGCCCCTTGAGACCCAGTACTTC
TRBV7-3,TRBD1,NA,TRBJ1-1,CASRTGQGNTEAFF,TGTGCCAGCAGAACAGGACAGGGGAACACTGAAGCTTTCTTT
TRBV28,TRBD1,NA,TRBJ1-4,CASSSQGATNEKLFF,TGTGCCAGCAGTTCGCAGGGGGCAACTAATGAAAAACTGTTTTTT
TRBV27,TRBD2,NA,TRBJ2-1,CASSLGLAGYNEQFF,TGTGCCAGCAGTTTAGGACTAGCGGGGTACAATGAGCAGTTCTTC
TRBV2,TRBD1,NA,TRBJ2-7,CASSAGQGIYEQYF,TGTGCCAGCAGCGCCGGACAGGGAATTTACGAGCAGTACTTC
TRBV10-2,TRBD1,NA,TRBJ1-3,CASSEEGGNTIYF,TGCGCCAGCAGTGAGGAAGGGGGCAACACCATATATTTT
TRBV7-2,NA,NA,TRBJ2-1,CASSLAAGLQREQFF,TGTGCCAGCAGCTTAGCGGCAGGGCTTCAACGGGAGCAGTTCTTC
TRBV4-3,NA,NA,TRBJ2-7,CASSQSIQGFGYEQYF,TGCGCCAGCAGCCAATCGATACAGGGTTTCGGCTACGAGCAGTACTTC
TRBV5-1,NA,NA,TRBJ1-1,CASSLISVTEAFF,TGCGCCAGCAGCCTGATCTCGGTGACTGAAGCTTTCTTT
TRBV25-1,NA,NA,TRBJ2-2,CASRETSLVGELFF,TGTGCCAGCAGGGAAACTAGCCTTGTTGGGGAGCTGTTTTTT